This T cell receptor beta chain was documented in a study of T cells after yellow fever vaccination. Study-wide results and caveats: Abundant clonotypes from the bulk population could get into FACS-sorted repertoires as contaminants. The study re-detected most primary-vaccination clones after the booster (around 96% CD4, 85% to 90% CD8). Clonotype sharing between CD4 and CD8 compartments was small.

This clonotype occurred a few times. The target antigen is unknown. Germline-derived CDR1 and CDR2 are MNHEY and SVGEGT. The V and J ends lost 4 bases and 0 bases respectively, with 19 bases between them. This CDR3 spans 17 amino acids. Each CDR3 protein gets one entry after TCRdb re-called the 5' RACE reads with MiXCR. Of some 170,000 distinct CDR3 sequences listed, about a tenth are singletons. The sample was CD8+ T cells sorted from PBMCs, taken 45 days after the yellow fever booster vaccination. The chain recombines TRBV6-2 or TRBV6-3 with TRBJ2-7; TRBD1 is a possible D gene (6 bases). This sequence was found in a man between 18 and 35 years old who received the YFV17D yellow fever vaccine. In DNA form, the CDR3 reads TGTGCCAGCAGTTCATTGGGGGCTCTAAGGAGCTCCTACGAGCAGTACTTC. Protein: CASSSLGALRSSYEQYF.